This TCR beta chain was retrieved from a study of blood T cell repertoires in COVID-19. TCRdb's table, derived via immunoSEQ multiplex PCR, lists solely in-frame clones and lacks some. The sample lists 140,000 to 150,000 clones; 70% to 90% were seen once. CDR1 is LGHNT, CDR2 FRNRAP, per germline. The CDR3 is 17 amino acids. V shed 0 bases, J shed 2 bases, and the junction held 7 bases outside the gene matches. Allocation to cohorts depended on clinical history reported by the participants. Cohort 3 recovered donors had two negative PCRs, clearance, or symptom resolution. This chain connects TRBV12-5 to TRBJ2-1; TRBD1 matches at 7 bases. The receptor's source is a man aged 45-60 years who had recovered from COVID-19. The sample consisted of PBMCs or T cells enriched from blood (not recorded which). The CDR3 DNA is TGTGCTAGTGGTTTGGTACGCGAGACAGGGCCCTACAATGAGCAGTTCTTC. It codes for CASGLVRETGPYNEQFF.